A single TCR beta chain is shown here with its context. Germline V lookup: CDR1 LNHNV, CDR2 YYDKDF (reference sequence). This CDR3 comprises 13 residues. With 5 bases removed from V and 4 bases from J, the gap between germline ends came to 11 bases. This sample is drawn from a study of blood T cell repertoires in COVID-19. As for the study in general: Samples representing acute and convalescent COVID-19 were sourced from the United States, Italy and Spain. The analysed material was cDNA or gDNA that came from T cells, B-cell-depleted T cells, or PBMCs.

Per the original data handling: Reference gene primer amplification yielded estimated nucleated cell counts. The table came from immunoSEQ multiplex PCR; TCRdb's copy has only in-frame clones and leaves some out. Clonal size and the V and J genes are those of that table, whereas D and trimming came from the DNA. The sample consists of just under 35,000 clones, roughly nine tenths of them appearing once. V and J are TRBV15 and TRBJ1-2, with D unresolved. The source of this sequence is a man in his fifties or sixties with active or convalescent COVID-19. The sequenced material came from peripheral blood. In nucleotides, the CDR3 is TGTGCCACCAGCCCCTCGCGGGTCTATGGCTACACCTTC. Protein sequence: CATSPSRVYGYTF.